Shown below are 11 T cell receptor beta chains from a single sample sequenced in a study of blood T cells in healthy people across ages. For the second PCR, which ran for about 7 to 11 cycles, a sample-barcoded 5' primer and a J-beta primer mix were used. TCRdb reprocessed the 5' RACE reads with MiXCR, giving one entry per CDR3 protein. The repertoire has over a million distinct CDR3 sequences, 25% of them found once; the top ten carry less than 0.75%. This sample was shared with a second study, whose subject was T cells of mothers and their children.

Sequences were obtained from blood. Receptor source: a girl between 2 and 10 years old in good health.

In this sample, this clonotype turned up a few times. V is TRBV20-1 and J is TRBJ2-4; D is uncertain. Trimming cost V 3 bases and J 7 bases, with 10 bases left between them. This CDR3 contains 12 residues. The V gene's germline CDR1 is DFQATT and CDR2 SNEGSKA (reference sequence). The CDR3 spells CSASPERNIQYF. The CDR3 DNA reads as TGCAGTGCTAGCCCCGAACGGAACATTCAGTACTTC.

J is TRBJ2-4 and V is TRBV29-1; the D call may be TRBD1 or TRBD2 (5 bases each). The V gene lost 5 bases and the J gene lost 5 bases, with 13 bases spanning the gap. CDR3 size: 13 residues. Germline assignment: CDR1 SQVTM and CDR2 ANQGSEA. The CDR3 DNA sequence: TGCAGCGTTCGACCCGGGACCGAAAACATTCAGTACTTC. Translated: CSVRPGTENIQYF.

The chain links TRBV7-9 to TRBJ2-7; the D gene is possibly TRBD1 (6 bases). The ends were cut back, 9 bases at V and 0 bases at J, with 21 bases in the middle. This CDR3 region has 16 residues. Germline loops: CDR1 SEHNR, CDR2 FQNEAQ (reference sequence). The CDR3 nucleotides read TGTGCCAGTAGCCTAAGGACAGACCTTATCTCCTACGAGCAGTACTTC. Amino acid sequence: CASSLRTDLISYEQYF.

V is TRBV5-1 and J is TRBJ1-1; D is unclear. Trimming pared 6 bases from V and 1 base from J, leaving 4 bases between. The CDR3 is made up of 11 amino acids. Germline V CDR1 and CDR2: SGHRS, YFSETQ. The CDR3 is CASKENTEAFF. Written as DNA, the CDR3 is TGCGCCAGCAAAGAGAACACTGAAGCTTTCTTT. The whole variable domain, remainder taken from reference TRBV5-1 and TRBJ1-1, is KAGVTQTPRYLIKTRGQQVTLSCSPISGHRSVSWYQQTPGQGLQFLFEYFSETQRNKGNFPGRFSGRQFSNSRSEMNVSTLELGDSALYLCASKENTEAFFGQGTRLTVV.

This CDR3 is CATSDLYHGDGGYTF. The DNA for the CDR3 is TGTGCCACCAGTGATCTCTACCACGGGGATGGCGGCTACACCTTC. The J gene is TRBJ1-2, the V gene TRBV24-1; D is undetermined. V shed 3 bases and J shed 8 bases, with 18 bases lying between them. Germline CDR1 and CDR2: KGHDR and SFDVKD. CDR3 length: 15 amino acids.

CDR3 sequence reads: CASSFSLAGKYEQYF. The CDR3 DNA is TGTGCCAGCAGTTTCAGCTTAGCGGGAAAATACGAGCAGTACTTC. V is TRBV12-3 or TRBV12-4 and J is TRBJ2-7, with 8 positions matching TRBD2. V lost 3 bases to trimming and J lost 4 bases; unmatched junction nucleotides: 8. This CDR3 has 15 amino acids.

The chain uses TRBV20-1 and TRBJ2-1, with 7 bases aligning to TRBD1. V shed 2 bases and J 4 bases; nucleotides not matched to a gene: 11. Germline CDR1 DFQATT, CDR2 SNEGSKA (reference sequence). This CDR3 spans 16 amino acids. CDR3 protein: CSARSRGFHLYNEQFF. The CDR3 DNA follows: TGCAGTGCTAGATCCAGGGGGTTCCACTTGTACAATGAGCAGTTCTTC.

The CDR3 sequence: CASSLEWSGRQGETQYF. CDR3 sequence (DNA): TGTGCCAGCAGCTTGGAGTGGAGCGGTAGACAGGGAGAGACCCAGTACTTC. The chain has TRBV5-5 and TRBJ2-5; 7 bases match TRBD1. The CDR3 covers 17 residues. Germline loops: CDR1 SGHKS, CDR2 YYEKEE (reference sequence). Trimming removed 0 bases from V and 4 bases from J; junction bases left unmatched: 12.

This sequence joins TRBV20-1 and TRBJ2-7, with 14 bases that match TRBD2. The V segment lost 3 bases and the J segment 6 bases; nucleotides outside the gene matches: 1. The V gene's germline CDR1 is DFQATT and CDR2 SNEGSKA (reference sequence). The CDR3 covers 13 residues. The CDR3 region is CSARTSGGGEQYF. In DNA, the CDR3 is TGCAGTGCTAGGACTAGCGGGGGGGGCGAGCAGTACTTC.

There are a few counts of this clonotype. The V and J genes are TRBV7-3 and TRBJ2-6; perhaps D is TRBD1 or TRBD2 (5 bases each). The CDR3 contains 16 residues. V shed 2 bases and J shed 0 bases, with 8 bases lying between them. In germline, CDR1 is SGHTA, CDR2 FQGTGA. The CDR3: CASSLERGSGANVLTF. In DNA form, the CDR3 reads TGTGCCAGCAGCTTAGAGAGGGGCTCTGGGGCCAACGTCCTGACTTTC.

The chain is built from TRBV7-3 and TRBJ2-5; D is possibly TRBD2 (6 bases). Germline V gives CDR1 SGHTA, CDR2 FQGTGA. The V gene lost 4 bases and the J gene lost 3 bases, with 12 bases spanning the gap. The CDR3 runs to 14 residues. The CDR3 protein is CASSSQPGEETQYF. The CDR3 nucleotides read TGTGCCAGCAGCTCCCAACCGGGGGAAGAGACCCAGTACTTC.